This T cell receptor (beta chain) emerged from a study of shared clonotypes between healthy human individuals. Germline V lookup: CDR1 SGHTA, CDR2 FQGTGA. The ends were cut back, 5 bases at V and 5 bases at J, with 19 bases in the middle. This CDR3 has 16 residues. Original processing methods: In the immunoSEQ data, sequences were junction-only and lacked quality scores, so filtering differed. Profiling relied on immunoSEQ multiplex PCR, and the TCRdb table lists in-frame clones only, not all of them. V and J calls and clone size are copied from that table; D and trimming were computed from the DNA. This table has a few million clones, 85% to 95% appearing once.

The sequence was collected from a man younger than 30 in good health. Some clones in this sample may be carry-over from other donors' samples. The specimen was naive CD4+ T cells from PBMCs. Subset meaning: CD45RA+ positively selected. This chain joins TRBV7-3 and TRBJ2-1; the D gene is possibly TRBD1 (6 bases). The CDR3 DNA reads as TGTGCCAGCAGCCTCAGGTCAGGGGCTACGGACAATGAGCAGTTCTTC. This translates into CASSLRSGATDNEQFF.